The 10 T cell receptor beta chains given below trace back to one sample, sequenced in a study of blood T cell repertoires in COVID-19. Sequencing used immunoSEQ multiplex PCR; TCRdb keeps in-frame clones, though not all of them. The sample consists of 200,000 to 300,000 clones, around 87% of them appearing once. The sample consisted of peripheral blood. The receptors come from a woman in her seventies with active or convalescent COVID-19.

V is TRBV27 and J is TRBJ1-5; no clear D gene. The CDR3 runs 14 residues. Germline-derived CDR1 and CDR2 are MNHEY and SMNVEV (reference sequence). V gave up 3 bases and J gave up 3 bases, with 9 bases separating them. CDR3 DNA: TGTGCCAGCAGTTTGGGCAGATTCAATCAGCCCCAGCATTTT. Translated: CASSLGRFNQPQHF.

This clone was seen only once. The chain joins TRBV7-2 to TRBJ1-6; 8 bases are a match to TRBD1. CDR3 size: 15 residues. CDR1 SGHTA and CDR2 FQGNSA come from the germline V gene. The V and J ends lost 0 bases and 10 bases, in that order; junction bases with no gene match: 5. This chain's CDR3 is CASSLARGRWSPLHF. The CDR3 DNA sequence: TGTGCCAGCAGCTTAGCCAGGGGGCGATGGTCACCCCTCCACTTT.

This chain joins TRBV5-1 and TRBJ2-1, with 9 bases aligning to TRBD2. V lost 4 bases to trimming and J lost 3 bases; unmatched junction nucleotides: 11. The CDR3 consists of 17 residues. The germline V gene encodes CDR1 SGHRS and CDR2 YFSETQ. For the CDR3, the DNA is TGCGCCAGCAGCGGCACCTCGTGGCGGGGGGGCTACAATGAGCAGTTCTTC. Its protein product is CASSGTSWRGGYNEQFF.

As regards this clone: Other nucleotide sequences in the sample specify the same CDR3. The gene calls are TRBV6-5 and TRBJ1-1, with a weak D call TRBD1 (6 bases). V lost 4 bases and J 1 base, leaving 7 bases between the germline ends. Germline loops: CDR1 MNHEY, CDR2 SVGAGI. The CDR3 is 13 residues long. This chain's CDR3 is CASSLTGNTEAFF. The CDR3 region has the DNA TGTGCCAGCAGTTTGACAGGGAACACTGAAGCTTTCTTT.

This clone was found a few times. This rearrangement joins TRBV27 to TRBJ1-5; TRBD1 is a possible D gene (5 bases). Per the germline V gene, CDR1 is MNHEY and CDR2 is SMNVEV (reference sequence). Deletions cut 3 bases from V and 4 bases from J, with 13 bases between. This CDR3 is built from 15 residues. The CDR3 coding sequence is TGTGCCAGCAGTTTTTCCAGGGCCCCAAATCAGCCCCAGCATTTT. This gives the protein CASSFSRAPNQPQHF.

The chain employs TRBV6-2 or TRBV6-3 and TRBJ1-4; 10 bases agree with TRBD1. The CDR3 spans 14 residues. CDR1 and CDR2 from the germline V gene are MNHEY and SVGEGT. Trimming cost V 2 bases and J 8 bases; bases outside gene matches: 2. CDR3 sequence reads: CASSYGTGAEKLFF. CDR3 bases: TGTGCCAGCAGTTACGGGACAGGGGCCGAAAAACTGTTTTTT.

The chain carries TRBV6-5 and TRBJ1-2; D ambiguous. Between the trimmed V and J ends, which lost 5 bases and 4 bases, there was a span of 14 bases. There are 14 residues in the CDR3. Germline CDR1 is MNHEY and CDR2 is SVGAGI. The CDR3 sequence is CASSPQEGAYGYTF. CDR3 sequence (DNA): TGTGCCAGCAGTCCTCAGGAGGGTGCCTATGGCTACACCTTC.

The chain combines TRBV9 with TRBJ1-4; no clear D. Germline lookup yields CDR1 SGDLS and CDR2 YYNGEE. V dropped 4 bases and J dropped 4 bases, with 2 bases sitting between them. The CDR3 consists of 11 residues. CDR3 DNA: TGTGCCAGCAGCCTTAATGAAAAACTGTTTTTT. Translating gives CASSLNEKLFF.

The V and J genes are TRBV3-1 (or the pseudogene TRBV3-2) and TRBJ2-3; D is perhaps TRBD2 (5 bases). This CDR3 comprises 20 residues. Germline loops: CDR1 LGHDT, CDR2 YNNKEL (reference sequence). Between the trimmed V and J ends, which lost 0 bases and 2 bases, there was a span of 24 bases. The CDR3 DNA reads TGTGCCAGCAGCCAAGATAGTTCCTTGGTCGGGCGGACTTTCACAGATACGCAGTATTTT. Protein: CASSQDSSLVGRTFTDTQYF.

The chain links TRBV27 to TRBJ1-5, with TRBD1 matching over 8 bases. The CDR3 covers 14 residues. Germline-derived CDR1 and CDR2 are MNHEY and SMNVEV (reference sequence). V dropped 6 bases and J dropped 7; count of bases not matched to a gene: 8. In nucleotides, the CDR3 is TGTGCCAGCAGCCGGGACAGGAGTTACCAGCCCCAGCATTTT. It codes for CASSRDRSYQPQHF.